This T cell receptor (beta chain) was captured in a study of OX40 agonist ivuxolimab in advanced cancers. Study outcomes and limitations: Both blood CD4+ and CD8+ T cells showed clonal growth by week 6 at 0.1 to 3.0 mg/kg.

Clones were sequenced by immunoSEQ multiplex PCR, and TCRdb holds only the in-frame ones, with some missing. The sample has 55,000 to 80,000 clones; around 84% are singletons. This CDR3 is built from 16 residues. Per the germline V gene, CDR1 is GTSNPN and CDR2 is SVGIG (reference sequence). Deletions cut 6 bases from V and 10 bases from J, with 25 bases between. A remark on this clone: Its target is unknown.

This TCR derives from an adult with an advanced solid tumor such as melanoma, head and neck, liver or kidney cancer. The sequences come from CD4+ or CD8+ T cells sorted from blood, collected in a trial of the OX40 agonist ivuxolimab. This chain connects TRBV30 to TRBJ1-6; D perhaps matches TRBD1 (6 bases). The CDR3 here is CACSFVGPGAGSPLHF. CDR3 DNA: TGTGCCTGCTCTTTCGTGGGCCCAGGGGCGGGGTCACCCCTCCACTTT. The full variable domain, with the rest looked up from reference TRBV30 and TRBJ1-6, is SQTIHQWPATLVQPVGSPLSLECTVEGTSNPNLYWYRQAAGRGLQLLFYSVGIGQISSEVPQNLSASRPQDRQFILSSKKLLLSDSGFYLCACSFVGPGAGSPLHFGNGTRLTVT.